This TCR beta chain was found in a study of PD-L1 blockade in urothelial cancer. As for the study in general: The median number of T cells present in blood samples was some 140,000.

Noted time point: pretreatment peripheral blood. The study collected 1 to 8 samples per patient, pretreatment and on-treatment. CDR1 MNHEY and CDR2 SMNVEV come from the germline V gene (reference sequence). CDR3 size: 13 residues. The germline V and J ends were trimmed by 11 bases and 1 base, with 14 bases remaining between them. Using immunoSEQ multiplex PCR, the repertoire was profiled, and TCRdb retains in-frame clones only, with some absent. Of roughly 130,000 clones in the sample, about four fifths were seen once. The clonotype comes from a man aged 50 to 60 with urothelial cancer. The genes are TRBV27 and TRBJ1-1; D gene unclear. The sequencing here drew on PBMCs, taken around atezolizumab (anti-PD-L1) treatment. The CDR3 here is CAASRHWNTEAFF. Here the CDR3 DNA reads TGTGCCGCCTCGAGACACTGGAACACTGAAGCTTTCTTT.